This T cell receptor beta chain came from a study of shared clonotypes between healthy human individuals. Findings and caveats of the study: Represented diversity, genetic and exposure-history alike, was limited by few donors. Shared clonotypes across all four donors exceeded non-shared ones in generation probability. Across subsets, estimated richness was generally greater for naive than for memory populations.

Assay: immunoSEQ multiplex PCR; the TCRdb copy retains only in-frame clones and omits some. The repertoire holds 850,000 to 1,200,000 clones, with around 76% as singletons. Trimming shortened V by 7 bases and J by 3 bases, and 19 bases separated the two germline ends. This CDR3 has 15 amino acids. Germline loops: CDR1 MNHNY, CDR2 SVGAGI (reference sequence). The investigators split CD4+ cells into a CD45RA+ naive subset and a CD45RA-negative memory subset. As to this clone: Its target is unknown.

The V gene is TRBV6-6, the J gene TRBJ2-7; tentative D call: TRBD2 (5 bases). The TCR was taken from a young man in good health. The sequencing sample was made of memory CD4+ T cells sorted from blood. The subset here: CD45RA-negative fraction. The CDR3 bases are TGTGCCAGCATCCAAACGGGATCTTTGTGCTACGAGCAGTACTTC. It yields the protein CASIQTGSLCYEQYF.